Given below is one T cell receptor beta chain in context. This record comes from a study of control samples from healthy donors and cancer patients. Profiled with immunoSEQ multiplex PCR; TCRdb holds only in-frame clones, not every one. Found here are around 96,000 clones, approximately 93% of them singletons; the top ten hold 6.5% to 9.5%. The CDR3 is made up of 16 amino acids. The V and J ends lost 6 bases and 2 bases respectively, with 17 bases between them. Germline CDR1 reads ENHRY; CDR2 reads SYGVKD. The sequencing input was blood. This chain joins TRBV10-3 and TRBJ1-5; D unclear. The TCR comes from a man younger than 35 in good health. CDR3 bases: TGTGCCATCAGCGACACACTACACCCCCGCAATCAGCCCCAGCATTTT. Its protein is CAISDTLHPRNQPQHF.